This T cell receptor (beta chain) appears in the sequencing data of a study of T cell repertoires in cytomegalovirus infection. Study-wide background: TCR beta signatures that were public indicated CMV infection and matching HLA type.

A single record per CDR3 protein comes from TCRdb applying MiXCR to the reads. Here the sample spans approximately 89,000 distinct CDR3 sequences, about 24% being singletons. V lost 2 bases to trimming and J lost 1 base; unmatched junction nucleotides: 14. Germline V gene data show CDR1 as SGHNT and CDR2 as YENEEA. The CDR3 covers 19 residues. This clonotype occurred many times. The target antigen is unknown. Study-level results: Across the ex vivo response, the dominant clonotypes were HLA-C-restricted CMV-specific TCR beta clonotypes.

Sequencing used CD8+ T cells from cultured PBMCs, obtained from culture after CMV antigen stimulation. The receptor was derived from a human donor in good health (CMV status not recorded). Some clones in this sample may be carry-over from other donors' samples. The J gene is TRBJ2-1, the V gene TRBV11-3, with 7 bases aligning to TRBD2. The CDR3 reads CASSLPSPRMGGSYNEQFF. The CDR3 nucleotides are TGTGCCAGCAGCTTACCCTCCCCCAGAATGGGAGGGTCCTACAATGAGCAGTTCTTC.